The 32 T cell receptor beta chains below come from one sample, sequenced in a study of breast tumors, draining lymph nodes, adjacent tissues. One entry per CDR3 protein results from TCRdb running MiXCR on the multiplex PCR reads. The sample yields about 110,000 distinct CDR3 sequences, 30% seen once. Breast cancer patients provided tissue from their axillary draining lymph nodes. The sample consisted of axillary lymph node tissue. The receptors stem from a female donor with breast cancer. Some clones in this sample may be carry-over from other donors' samples.

There are many counts of this clonotype. The CDR3 protein is CATSDPGRGNEKLFF. Written as DNA, the CDR3 is TGTGCCACCAGTGACCCCGGCAGGGGTAATGAAAAACTGTTTTTT. V and J are TRBV24-1 and TRBJ1-4; tentative D call: TRBD1 (6 bases). The CDR3 consists of 15 residues. The V and J ends lost 4 bases and 4 bases respectively, with 12 bases between them. Looked up from germline, CDR1 is KGHDR and CDR2 is SFDVKD.

This rearrangement joins TRBV5-1 to TRBJ1-1; a possible D gene is TRBD1 (5 bases). The CDR3 has 15 residues. V was pared by 0 bases and J by 1 base, with 10 bases between. Per germline, CDR1 SGHRS and CDR2 YFSETQ. CDR3 coding DNA: TGCGCCAGCAGCTTGGCCGTAGGGACGAACACTGAAGCTTTCTTT. This gives the protein CASSLAVGTNTEAFF.

The chain carries TRBV9 and TRBJ1-1; D uncertain. Germline V lookup: CDR1 SGDLS, CDR2 YYNGEE. CDR3 length equals 15 residues. V was pared by 10 bases and J by 1 base, with 20 bases between. The CDR3 protein is CASKNIGPANTEAFF. The CDR3 DNA reads as TGTGCCTCCAAAAACATCGGACCCGCGAACACTGAAGCTTTCTTT.

The gene calls are TRBV6-5 and TRBJ1-5, with 9 bases lining up with TRBD1. CDR3 size: 14 residues. Germline V gene data show CDR1 as MNHEY and CDR2 as SVGAGI. V gave up 5 bases and J gave up 8 bases; unmatched junction bases: 7. The CDR3 sequence: CASSARTGVEPQHF. The CDR3 region has the DNA TGTGCCAGCAGTGCCCGGACAGGGGTTGAGCCCCAGCATTTT.

This clonotype was counted many times. This could be a read error, since a much larger clone is one nucleotide away. This chain connects TRBV5-6 to TRBJ2-5, with D tentatively TRBD2 (5 bases). The CDR3 totals 15 residues. Per the germline V gene, CDR1 is SGHDT and CDR2 is YYEEEE. V was shortened by 4 bases and J by 1 base, with 14 bases between the two germline ends. For the CDR3, the DNA is TGTGCCAGCAGCCCTCTTAGGGCGGGCCAAGAGACCCAGTACTTC. Encoded protein: CASSPLRAGQETQYF.

The chain links TRBV7-9 to TRBJ2-7; D perhaps matches TRBD1 (6 bases). CDR1 is SEHNR, CDR2 FQNEAQ, per germline (reference sequence). CDR3 size: 15 residues. Trimming removed 10 bases at V and 2 bases at J, with 21 bases between. CDR3: CAISEPPRGAYEQYF. In DNA, the CDR3 is TGTGCCATCAGTGAGCCCCCCAGGGGTGCCTACGAGCAGTACTTC.

This clonotype appeared many times. This chain joins TRBV3-1 and TRBJ1-2; weak D call: TRBD1 (5 bases). The V gene's germline CDR1 is LGHDT and CDR2 YNNKEL (reference sequence). Trimming stripped 3 bases from V and 8 bases from J, with 13 bases between. This CDR3 has 13 residues. The CDR3 protein is CASSHLLEGGYTF. CDR3 nucleotide sequence: TGTGCCAGCAGCCATTTACTGGAGGGGGGCTACACCTTC.

There are many counts of this clonotype. The V call is TRBV4-1, the J call TRBJ1-2; a weak D match, TRBD1 (6 bases). Germline loops: CDR1 MGHRA, CDR2 YSYEKL. The ends were cut back, 1 base at V and 5 bases at J, with 17 bases in the middle. The CDR3 runs to 16 residues. CDR3 sequence reads: CASSQGPGTRLYGYTF. In nucleotides, the CDR3 is TGCGCCAGCAGCCAAGGTCCCGGGACACGGTTATATGGCTACACCTTC.

This clonotype was detected only once. The junction does not match germline at one end; this may be a read error. The chain is built from TRBV9 and TRBJ1-6; the match to TRBD1 covers 9 bases. This CDR3 contains 15 residues. Germline CDR1 is SGDLS and CDR2 is YYNGEE. CDR3 region: CASSVAGTGNSPPHF. DNA for the CDR3: TGTGCCAGCAGCGTAGCTGGGACAGGGAATTCACCCCCCCACTTC.

About this clonotype itself: Compared with germline, one end of the junction differs, possibly owing to a read error. This rearrangement joins TRBV12-3 or TRBV12-4 to TRBJ2-1; D is undetermined. The CDR3 sequence is 17 residues long. The chain's CDR3 is CASSPPAPERFYNEQSF. The CDR3 coding sequence is TGTGCCAGCAGTCCCCCGGCCCCTGAGAGGTTCTACAATGAGCAGTCCTTC.

Of note for this clonotype: Compared with germline, one end of the junction differs, possibly owing to a read error. The chain employs TRBV7-2 and TRBJ2-3, with a weak D call TRBD1 (6 bases). CDR1 is SGHTA and CDR2 is FQGNSA in the germline V gene. The CDR3 extends over 15 amino acids. The CDR3: CASSLGGLVGDAQYF. CDR3 in DNA: TGTGCCAGCAGCTTAGGGGGGCTAGTGGGAGATGCGCAGTATTTT. The full variable domain, completed using reference TRBV7-2 and TRBJ2-3, is GAGVSQSPSNKVTEKGKDVELRCDPISGHTALYWYRQSLGQGLEFLIYFQGNSAPDKSGLPSDRFSAERTGGSVSTLTIQRTQQEDSAVYLCASSLGGLVGDAQYFGPGTRLTVL.

The V gene is TRBV15, the J gene TRBJ2-1, with 11 nucleotides matching TRBD2. This CDR3 is built from 15 residues. With 2 bases clipped from V and 6 bases from J, the junction kept 3 bases outside the gene matches. Germline values: CDR1 LNHNV, CDR2 YYDKDF (reference sequence). The CDR3 sequence is CATSRMGTSGNEQFF. The CDR3 nucleotides read TGTGCCACCAGCAGAATGGGGACTAGCGGCAATGAGCAGTTCTTC. The variable domain in full, with the rest retrieved from reference TRBV15 and TRBJ2-1, is DAMVIQNPRYQVTQFGKPVTLSCSQTLNHNVMYWYQQKSSQAPKLLFHYYDKDFNNEADTPDNFQSRRPNTSFCFLDIRSPGLGDTAMYLCATSRMGTSGNEQFFGPGTRLTVL.

A few counts support this clonotype. Possible read error: a much larger clone is one base away. The chain uses TRBV6-5 and TRBJ2-5, with TRBD1 as a possible D gene (5 bases). In germline, CDR1 is MNHEY, CDR2 SVGAGI. This CDR3 region has 13 residues. Trimming removed 5 bases at V and 4 bases at J, with 11 bases between. The CDR3 nucleotides are TGTGCCAGCAGTCCAGGGAACGGAGAGACCCAGTACTTC. Its translation: CASSPGNGETQYF.

This clonotype appeared many times. The genes are TRBV28 and TRBJ1-2; D possibly corresponds to TRBD1 (6 bases). Deletions cut 5 bases from V and 8 bases from J, with 15 bases between. Germline CDR1 and CDR2: MDHEN and SYDVKM. This CDR3 contains 13 residues. As DNA, the CDR3 is TGTGCCAGCAGTCTCAGGGCAGGGGAGGGCTACACCTTC. Encoded protein: CASSLRAGEGYTF.

Ten or more counts support this clonotype. The gene calls are TRBV20-1 and TRBJ2-7, with D perhaps TRBD2 (6 bases). The CDR3 loop spans 14 amino acids. V was clipped by 3 bases and J by 0 bases, with 12 bases between them. Germline CDR1 is DFQATT and CDR2 is SNEGSKA (reference sequence). As DNA, the CDR3 is TGCAGTGCTAGTCGGAGCGGGCCCTCCTACGAGCAGTACTTC. It yields the protein CSASRSGPSYEQYF.

A remark on this clonotype: A read error may explain this, as a much larger clone is one base away. The V gene is TRBV6-1, the J gene TRBJ2-2; TRBD1 matches at 8 bases. V was pared by 8 bases and J by 5 bases, with 7 bases of the junction left unmatched. Germline V gives CDR1 MNHNS, CDR2 SASEGT. CDR3 length: 14 residues. CDR3 amino acids: CASSARTGTGELFF. DNA for the CDR3: TGTGCCAGCTCCGCCCGGACAGGGACCGGGGAGCTGTTTTTT.

V usage is TRBV20-1 and J usage is TRBJ1-1; D call uncertain. The CDR3 extends over 13 amino acids. V dropped 1 base and J dropped 7 bases, with 13 bases sitting between them. CDR1 is DFQATT and CDR2 is SNEGSKA in the germline V gene (reference sequence). The CDR3 DNA reads as TGCAGTGCTAGAGTTTCTTTTACGGGTGAAGCTTTCTTT. It is translated as CSARVSFTGEAFF.

This clonotype has more than one count but fewer than ten. Since a much larger clone is just one base distant, this may be a read error. The CDR3 does not end in the conserved phenylalanine or tryptophan, so this is likely a read error. The rearrangement joins TRBV9 to TRBJ2-7, with a tentative D call TRBD2 (6 bases). The germline V gene has CDR1 SGDLS and CDR2 YYNGEE. Trimming stripped 3 bases from V and 2 bases from J, with 9 bases between. This CDR3 region has 13 residues. The CDR3 region has the DNA TGTGCCAGCAGCGCCGGGACTCCCTACGAGCAGTACTCC. It specifies CASSAGTPYEQYS.

This clonotype was picked up many times. The J gene is TRBJ2-4, the V gene TRBV6-1, with a tentative D call TRBD1 (5 bases). Germline assignment: CDR1 MNHNS and CDR2 SASEGT. The length of the CDR3 is 17 residues. Trimming took off 0 bases at V and 1 base at J, with 13 bases between the two ends. This CDR3 is CASSEAYGRVAKNIQYF. DNA for the CDR3: TGTGCCAGCAGTGAAGCGTACGGCAGGGTGGCCAAAAACATTCAGTACTTC.

V gene TRBV7-3 combines with J gene TRBJ2-3; D is uncertain. Trimming removed 2 bases at V and 0 bases at J, with 6 bases between. Germline loops: CDR1 SGHTA, CDR2 FQGTGA. CDR3 length: 14 residues. The CDR3 coding sequence is TGTGCCAGCAGCTTACTCGGGAGCACAGATACGCAGTATTTT. Translated: CASSLLGSTDTQYF.

This clonotype showed up many times. The chain recombines TRBV13 with TRBJ2-7; D gene uncertain. CDR1 and CDR2 from the germline V gene are PRHDT and FYEKMQ (reference sequence). This CDR3 has 13 amino acids. Trimming took off 8 bases at V and 4 bases at J, with 15 bases between the two ends. In DNA form, the CDR3 reads TGTGCCAGCGAAAATAGCTTCCGTTACGAGCAGTACTTC. Amino acids: CASENSFRYEQYF.

With regard to this clonotype: The DNA is omitted, as the CDR3 cannot be located on it reliably, and the CDR3 follows TCRdb's listing. The chain has TRBV10-3 and TRBJ2-7; no DNA check was done on the table's D call, TRBD2. Germline lookup yields CDR1 ENHRY and CDR2 SYGVKD. The CDR3 sequence runs 24 residues, both termini included. This CDR3 reads CAISEKVTEAFFGQGGIISYEQYF.

This clonotype has only a few counts. V gene TRBV6-1 combines with J gene TRBJ2-7, with D perhaps matching TRBD1 (6 bases). The CDR3 spans 12 residues. Germline loops: CDR1 MNHNS, CDR2 SASEGT. V was trimmed by 6 bases and J by 6 bases, leaving 12 bases between them. In DNA form, the CDR3 reads TGTGCCAGCAGGCTTTCAGGGGCCGAGCAGTACTTC. Translated: CASRLSGAEQYF.

For this clonotype: Germline and junction disagree at one end, which may indicate a read error. The rearrangement joins TRBV24-1 to TRBJ2-4; 7 bases line up with TRBD1. Germline V gene data show CDR1 as KGHDR and CDR2 as SFDVKD. CDR3 size: 16 residues. The CDR3 spells CTTSDSFDRAKNIQYF. The CDR3 nucleotides read TGTACCACCAGTGATTCCTTCGACAGGGCCAAGAACATTCAGTACTTC.

At least ten counts were recorded for this clonotype. One base away lies a much larger clone, so this may be a sequencing read error. This chain uses TRBV7-3 with TRBJ2-5; a possible D gene is TRBD1 (6 bases). This CDR3 is built from 15 residues. In germline, CDR1 is SGHTA, CDR2 FQGTGA. In DNA, the CDR3 is TGTGCCAGCAGCTTAACCCCGGACAGTCAAGAGACCCAGCACTTC. It is translated as CASSLTPDSQETQHF.

This clonotype has a count of ten or more. The rearrangement links TRBV11-3 to TRBJ2-2, with TRBD2 identical over 10 bases. Germline V gene lookup returns CDR1 SGHNT and CDR2 YENEEA. V lost 4 bases to trimming and J lost 5 bases; unmatched junction nucleotides: 4. The CDR3 has 15 residues. Here the CDR3 reads CASSSLLAGTGELFF. CDR3 sequence (DNA): TGTGCCAGCAGCTCGCTACTAGCGGGGACCGGGGAGCTGTTTTTT.

This clonotype was counted once. A clone one base away is much larger, so this may be a read error. The missing conserved phenylalanine or tryptophan at the end of this CDR3 makes a read error likely. This chain connects TRBV18 to TRBJ2-2, with a weak D call TRBD2 (5 bases). The V and J ends lost 9 bases and 7 bases respectively, with 21 bases between them. Germline CDR1 KGHSH, CDR2 LQKENI. This CDR3 has 15 residues. The CDR3 region is CASTPRAPWNGELFS. The CDR3 bases are TGTGCCAGTACACCGAGGGCCCCCTGGAACGGGGAGCTGTTTTCT.

V gene TRBV10-3 combines with J gene TRBJ1-4; possible D gene TRBD1, 6 bases. Trimming took off 0 bases at V and 8 bases at J, with 16 bases between the two ends. Per germline, CDR1 ENHRY and CDR2 SYGVKD. There are 16 residues in the CDR3. CDR3 bases: TGTGCCATCAGTGAGTCAGGGGGTGAGGGCGACGAAAAACTGTTTTTT. It encodes CAISESGGEGDEKLFF.

Many counts were recorded for this clonotype. The CDR3 coding sequence is TGTGCCAGCAAGTACAGTACCTCCCAGCATTTT. It translates to CASKYSTSQHF. The chain employs TRBV2 and TRBJ1-5; D gene ambiguous. The germline V and J ends were trimmed by 7 bases and 11 bases, with 12 bases remaining between them. The CDR3 is 11 amino acids. Germline CDR1 and CDR2: SNHLY and FYNNEI. Combining the CDR3 with reference TRBV2 and TRBJ1-5 gives the whole variable domain EPEVTQTPSHQVTQMGQEVILRCVPISNHLYFYWYRQILGQKVEFLVSFYNNEISEKSEIFDDQFSVERPDGSNFTLKIRSTKLEDSAMYFCASKYSTSQHFGDGTRLSIL.

The chain combines TRBV12-5 with TRBJ2-1, with 12 bases matching TRBD2. The CDR3 has 19 amino acids. Germline V gene data show CDR1 as LGHNT and CDR2 as FRNRAP. V lost 3 bases, J lost 2 bases, and 11 bases stayed unmatched. CDR3 in DNA: TGTGCTAGTGGTTTCTCTCTCGCCCCTAGCGGGAGGGCCTACAATGAGCAGTTCTTC. It yields the protein CASGFSLAPSGRAYNEQFF. Complete variable domain (other parts from reference TRBV12-5 and TRBJ2-1): DARVTQTPRHKVTEMGQEVTMRCQPILGHNTVFWYRQTMMQGLELLAYFRNRAPLDDSGMPKDRFSAEMPDATLATLKIQPSEPRDSAVYFCASGFSLAPSGRAYNEQFFGPGTRLTVL.

This clonotype was counted at least ten times. The V call is TRBV6-6, the J call TRBJ2-1; TRBD2 matches 9 bases. Losses at the gene ends were 0 bases for V and 2 bases for J; bases not matched to a gene: 8. The CDR3 extends over 18 amino acids. Germline V gives CDR1 MNHNY, CDR2 SVGAGI (reference sequence). The CDR3: CASSYSASSSGAYNEQFF. The CDR3 coding sequence is TGTGCCAGCAGTTACTCCGCCTCTTCTAGCGGGGCCTACAATGAGCAGTTCTTC.

This clonotype appeared many times. V is TRBV19 and J is TRBJ1-2; the D gene is possibly TRBD1 (5 bases). Germline lookup yields CDR1 LNHDA and CDR2 SQIVND (reference sequence). The V gene lost 3 bases and the J gene lost 9 bases, with 17 bases spanning the gap. The CDR3 runs 14 residues. The CDR3 nucleotides are TGTGCCAGTAGTATCCCCGGGCCAGGGAAGAGCTACACCTTC. It encodes CASSIPGPGKSYTF.